One and the same sample provided the 15 T cell receptor beta chains below, sequenced in a study of T cells in placental villitis. The libraries were made with immunoSEQ v4. This table comes from immunoSEQ multiplex PCR, and its TCRdb copy is limited to in-frame clones, with some not included. This table holds 3,200 or so clones, more than 65% found once. Material for sequencing was placental tissue containing maternal and fetal cells. These receptors all stem from a human patient with infectious villitis; the placental T cells may come from both mother and fetus.

This clone was seen only a few times. This chain joins TRBV19 and TRBJ1-5; no clear D. The V gene lost 7 bases and the J gene lost 1 base, with 11 bases spanning the gap. The germline CDR1 and CDR2 sequences are LNHDA and SQIVND (reference sequence). CDR3 length: 14 residues. The CDR3 here is CASTLAGSNQPQHF. The CDR3 region has the DNA TGTGCCAGTACCTTGGCGGGGAGCAATCAGCCCCAGCATTTT.

Only one count was recorded for this clone. One junction end disagrees with the germline gene, perhaps due to a read error. The chain employs TRBV12-3 or TRBV12-4 and TRBJ1-2, with D possibly TRBD1 on 5 matching bases. The CDR3 sequence is 12 residues long. CDR3 in amino acids: CPSSLGTYGYTF. The DNA of the CDR3 is TGTCCCAGCAGTTTAGGGACCTATGGCTACACCTTC.

This chain uses TRBV7-9 with TRBJ1-1; no clear D. V was pared by 1 base and J by 0 bases, with 6 bases between. Looked up from germline, CDR1 is SEHNR and CDR2 is FQNEAQ (reference sequence). The CDR3 has 14 amino acids. The CDR3 DNA sequence: TGTGCCAGCAGCTTAGGACAAATGAACACTGAAGCTTTCTTT. Its protein is CASSLGQMNTEAFF.

The chain employs TRBV2 and TRBJ2-5; D might be TRBD2 (7 bases). CDR1 and CDR2 from the germline V gene are SNHLY and FYNNEI. V was clipped by 4 bases and J by 2 bases, with 17 bases between them. The CDR3 totals 16 residues. The CDR3 DNA reads TGTGCCAGCAGTGTTCCGGTCGGGGGGCTTCAAGAGACCCAGTACTTC. Translating it yields CASSVPVGGLQETQYF.

The V and J genes are TRBV3-1 (or the pseudogene TRBV3-2) and TRBJ2-5; tentatively, D is TRBD2 (5 bases). The CDR3 totals 14 residues. Germline values: CDR1 LGHDT, CDR2 YNNKEL (reference sequence). Trimming removed 4 bases from V and 1 base from J, with 10 bases in between. The chain's CDR3 is CASSLIGGQETQYF. The CDR3 DNA is TGTGCCAGCAGCCTAATCGGAGGCCAAGAGACCCAGTACTTC.

J is TRBJ1-1 and V is TRBV6-9; no definite D call. The CDR3 has 12 amino acids. Germline CDR1 and CDR2: MNHGY and SVAAGI. Trimming pared 2 bases from V and 3 bases from J, leaving 4 bases between. DNA of the CDR3: TGTGCCAGCAGTTATAGGGACACTGAAGCTTTCTTT. This translates into CASSYRDTEAFF.

This chain connects TRBV12-5 to TRBJ2-7, with 7 nucleotides matching TRBD1. The CDR3 extends over 12 amino acids. Germline-derived CDR1 and CDR2 are LGHNT and FRNRAP. After removal of 1 base from V and 6 bases from J, the junction contained 0 bases not matched to a gene. The CDR3 DNA reads as TGTGCTAGTGGTTTGGACAGGGGCGAGCAGTACGTC. It yields the protein CASGLDRGEQYV.

This clone was detected only once. This sequence joins TRBV12-3 or TRBV12-4 and TRBJ2-5; perhaps D is TRBD1 or TRBD2 (5 bases each). Trimming pared 3 bases from V and 3 bases from J, leaving 8 bases between. This CDR3 is 13 amino acids long. CDR3 loop: CASSFLGEETQYF. The DNA of the CDR3 is TGTGCCAGCAGTTTCTTGGGGGAAGAGACCCAGTACTTC.

As concerns this clone: Other DNA sequences in the sample encode the same CDR3. J is TRBJ1-2 and V is TRBV12-3 or TRBV12-4; no firm D call. The V gene lost 3 bases and the J gene lost 5 bases, with 7 bases spanning the gap. This CDR3 has 12 amino acids. Here the CDR3 DNA reads TGTGCCAGCAGTTTGGGTAATTATGGCTACACCTTC. Encoded protein: CASSLGNYGYTF.

By share, this clone ranks as large. The J gene is TRBJ1-1, the V gene TRBV30, with D possibly TRBD1 on 5 matching bases. The CDR3 length is 12 residues. The V gene lost 8 bases and the J gene lost 4 bases, with 14 bases spanning the gap. Germline V gives CDR1 GTSNPN, CDR2 SVGIG (reference sequence). CDR3 residues: CAVAPGFTEAFF. CDR3 nucleotides: TGTGCCGTTGCTCCAGGGTTCACTGAAGCTTTCTTT.

CDR3: CASSPRDVQYF. The CDR3 DNA is TGTGCCAGCAGCCCCCGGGACGTACAGTACTTC. The J gene is TRBJ2-7, the V gene TRBV7-8, with D perhaps assigned TRBD1 or TRBD2 (5 bases each). This CDR3 region has 11 residues. The V gene's germline CDR1 is SGHVS and CDR2 FQNEAQ. V was pared by 5 bases and J by 10 bases, with 12 bases between. Based on the CDR3 plus reference TRBV7-8 and TRBJ2-7, the full variable domain is GAGVSQSPRYKVAKRGQDVALRCDPISGHVSLFWYQQALGQGPEFLTYFQNEAQLDKSGLPSDRFFAERPEGSVSTLKIQRTQQEDSAVYLCASSPRDVQYFGPGTRLTVT.

The chain joins TRBV19 to TRBJ1-6; a weak D match, TRBD1 (5 bases). V lost 3 bases and J 10 bases, leaving 13 bases between the germline ends. The CDR3 is 14 residues long. The germline gives CDR1 LNHDA, CDR2 SQIVND (reference sequence). The CDR3 sequence: CASSITGVGSPLHF. The CDR3 nucleotides read TGTGCCAGTAGTATTACAGGAGTTGGGTCACCCCTCCACTTT.

This clone was counted between two and nine times. CDR3: CASSLDFTDTQYF. The CDR3 nucleotides are TGTGCCAGCAGTTTGGACTTCACAGATACGCAGTATTTT. V is TRBV28 and J is TRBJ2-3; perhaps TRBD2 as D (5 bases). Germline-derived CDR1 and CDR2 are MDHEN and SYDVKM. This CDR3 region has 13 residues. The V and J ends lost 3 bases and 2 bases respectively, with 6 bases between them.

The table lists this clone with a few counts. The chain combines TRBV19 with TRBJ1-3; 8 bases are a match to TRBD1. The CDR3 totals 16 residues. The germline gives CDR1 LNHDA, CDR2 SQIVND (reference sequence). The J segment lost 3 bases and the V segment lost 5 bases, leaving 9 bases of the junction unmatched. The CDR3 spells CASSPPQGVRGNTIYF. The CDR3 bases are TGTGCCAGTAGTCCCCCACAGGGGGTTCGTGGAAACACCATATATTTT.

The V call is TRBV6-6, the J call TRBJ1-5, with D possibly being TRBD1 (6 bases). From germline, CDR1 is MNHNY and CDR2 SVGAGI (reference sequence). Trimming took 5 bases from V and 6 from J, leaving 26 bases between them. CDR3 length: 18 amino acids. In nucleotides, the CDR3 is TGTGCCAGCAGTCCATTAAACAGGGAAGTATTATTAAGTCAGCCCCAGCATTTT. Its protein is CASSPLNREVLLSQPQHF.